Listed here are 30 T cell receptor beta chains from one sample, sequenced in a study of shared clonotypes between healthy human individuals. Sequencing used immunoSEQ multiplex PCR; TCRdb keeps in-frame clones, though not all of them. Here the sample spans around 550,000 clones, 90% to 96% being singletons. Sample: naive CD4+ T cells sorted from blood. Subset defined: CD45RA+ positively selected. The receptors were sampled from a woman aged 30 to 39 in good health.

This chain uses TRBV7-9 with TRBJ2-7, with D perhaps TRBD1 or TRBD2 (5 bases each). The CDR3 contains 14 residues. The germline V and J ends were trimmed by 4 bases and 2 bases, with 12 bases remaining between them. Germline CDR1 SEHNR, CDR2 FQNEAQ (reference sequence). CDR3 coding DNA: TGTGCCAGCAGCTACCGGGACGCTGCCTACGAGCAGTACTTC. Residues: CASSYRDAAYEQYF.

This sequence joins TRBV6-5 and TRBJ1-1; D gene unclear. V was trimmed by 5 bases and J by 1 base, leaving 14 bases between them. The CDR3 is 15 residues long. Looked up from germline, CDR1 is MNHEY and CDR2 is SVGAGI. The chain's CDR3 is CASSPPGEPNTEAFF. For the CDR3, the DNA is TGTGCCAGCAGTCCCCCGGGAGAGCCGAACACTGAAGCTTTCTTT.

The chain employs TRBV6-6 and TRBJ2-5, with D uncertain. Germline CDR1 and CDR2: MNHNY and SVGAGI (reference sequence). CDR3 length equals 12 residues. The V end was cut by 4 bases, the J end by 3 bases, with 6 bases between. As DNA, the CDR3 is TGTGCCAGCAGTTTTGGGGAAGAGACCCAGTACTTC. This gives the protein CASSFGEETQYF.

The gene calls are TRBV6-5 and TRBJ2-3, with D unclear. Germline V gene data show CDR1 as MNHEY and CDR2 as SVGAGI. V was pared by 0 bases and J by 3 bases, with 7 bases between. This CDR3 region has 14 residues. CDR3 sequence reads: CASSYSWETDTQYF. The CDR3 DNA reads TGTGCCAGCAGTTACTCCTGGGAAACAGATACGCAGTATTTT.

V gene TRBV7-5 combines with J gene TRBJ2-2; TRBD2 reflects the table's D call only, with no check against the DNA. TRBV7-5 corresponds to a pseudogene. The length of the CDR3 is 19 residues. In nucleotides, the CDR3 is TGTGTCAGAAGCCAACCTACCAGGACTAGCGGGAGGTCCACCGGGGAGCTGTTTTTT. Protein product: CVRSQPTRTSGRSTGELFF.

This clone was found once. The chain recombines TRBV5-4 with TRBJ2-5, with D hard to call. V lost 0 bases to trimming and J lost 1 base, with 4 bases between them. The length of the CDR3 is 13 residues. The V gene's germline CDR1 is SGHNT and CDR2 YYREEE (reference sequence). The CDR3 DNA reads as TGTGCCAGCAGCTTGGTACCCCAAGAGACCCAGTACTTC. This translates into CASSLVPQETQYF.

The genes are TRBV5-4 and TRBJ1-6; 7 nucleotides agree with TRBD1. V was clipped by 5 bases and J by 5 bases; unmatched bases: 4. The CDR3 contains 14 residues. The germline CDR1 and CDR2 sequences are SGHNT and YYREEE (reference sequence). CDR3 in DNA: TGTGCCAGCAGGCCGACAGGGAATAATTCACCCCTCCACTTT. It yields the protein CASRPTGNNSPLHF.

The chain employs TRBV28 and TRBJ1-2; D remains ambiguous. Germline V gene sequence: CDR1 MDHEN, CDR2 SYDVKM. The CDR3 sequence is 13 residues long. Trimming removed 3 bases at V and 6 bases at J, with 11 bases between. The CDR3 is CASSFSGVDGYTF. In DNA, the CDR3 is TGTGCCAGCAGTTTTTCCGGGGTTGATGGCTACACCTTC.

This clone was counted once. The genes are TRBV28 and TRBJ1-3, with D unclear. V lost 2 bases and J lost 0, with 5 bases in between. Germline V gene sequence: CDR1 MDHEN, CDR2 SYDVKM. This CDR3 contains 14 residues. The CDR3 coding sequence is TGTGCCAGCAGTTTAAGGGTCTCTGGAAACACCATATATTTT. Protein sequence: CASSLRVSGNTIYF.

The chain recombines TRBV28 with TRBJ2-3, with D unresolved. CDR3 length: 16 residues. With 7 bases removed from V and 3 bases from J, the gap between germline ends came to 20 bases. In germline, CDR1 is MDHEN, CDR2 SYDVKM. The CDR3 DNA sequence: TGTGCCAGCAAGCCAGGCCATCTAATGATGACAGATACGCAGTATTTT. Translating it yields CASKPGHLMMTDTQYF.

The chain uses TRBV5-6 and TRBJ2-1; 8 nucleotides match TRBD1. J gave up 0 bases and V 3 bases, and 2 bases lay outside the gene matches. The germline V gene has CDR1 SGHDT and CDR2 YYEEEE. CDR3 length: 15 residues. CDR3 residues: CASSSGGISYNEQFF. CDR3 nucleotide sequence: TGTGCCAGCAGCTCAGGGGGCATCTCCTACAATGAGCAGTTCTTC.

This chain uses TRBV19 with TRBJ2-3, with 8 bases fitting TRBD1. The V and J ends lost 4 bases and 1 base, in that order; junction bases with no gene match: 1. The V gene's germline CDR1 is LNHDA and CDR2 SQIVND (reference sequence). The CDR3 extends over 14 amino acids. CDR3 residues: CASSKGQGTDTQYF. The DNA for the CDR3 is TGTGCCAGTAGTAAGGGACAGGGCACAGATACGCAGTATTTT.

This chain uses TRBV19 with TRBJ2-6, with TRBD1 matching over 7 bases. After removal of 5 bases from V and 0 bases from J, the junction contained 10 bases not matched to a gene. The V gene's germline CDR1 is LNHDA and CDR2 SQIVND (reference sequence). The CDR3 extends over 18 amino acids. The CDR3 region is CASSSTGARRSGANVLTF. The CDR3 region has the DNA TGTGCCAGTAGTTCAACAGGGGCCCGACGCTCTGGGGCCAACGTCCTGACTTTC.

As DNA, the CDR3 is TGTGCCAGCAGTGGCCAGCGGGAGCTGGAAGAGCAGTTCTTC. Translating gives CASSGQRELEEQFF. The chain carries TRBV2 and TRBJ2-1; 8 positions match TRBD2. This CDR3 is built from 14 residues. Germline V gene data show CDR1 as SNHLY and CDR2 as FYNNEI. V lost 4 bases and J lost 10; bases outside the gene matches: 9.

V and J are TRBV5-6 and TRBJ1-2; no clear D. V gave up 4 bases and J gave up 4 bases, with 17 bases separating them. The CDR3 length is 15 residues. Germline CDR1 is SGHDT and CDR2 is YYEEEE. In DNA, the CDR3 is TGTGCCAGCAGCATAGGTTTCGAGGGAACCTATGGCTACACCTTC. Translation: CASSIGFEGTYGYTF.

The V call is TRBV6-6, the J call TRBJ2-7; the match to TRBD1 covers 8 bases. Germline V gene sequence: CDR1 MNHNY, CDR2 SVGAGI (reference sequence). The CDR3 contains 13 residues. Unmatched junction bases numbered 4, after V lost 7 bases and J lost 2 bases. CDR3 DNA sequence: TGTGCCAGCACCCTGGACAGGGCCTACGAGCAGTACTTC. Its protein product is CASTLDRAYEQYF.

This sequence joins TRBV6-1 and TRBJ1-5, with D possibly being TRBD1 (5 bases). Germline CDR1 is MNHNS and CDR2 is SASEGT. V dropped 0 bases and J dropped 11 bases, with 14 bases sitting between them. The CDR3 covers 14 residues. CDR3 sequence (DNA): TGTGCCAGCAGTGAAGCGGGGGGAGGGGTTACCCAGCATTTT. It codes for CASSEAGGGVTQHF.

The rearrangement uses TRBV28 and TRBJ1-5, with unresolved D. CDR3 length equals 16 residues. Trimming left V 8 bases short and J 4 bases short, with 21 bases between. CDR1 is MDHEN and CDR2 is SYDVKM in the germline V gene. The CDR3 DNA follows: TGTGCCAGCTCCTTCCGGGCCCTCAGAGGAAATCAGCCCCAGCATTTT. This codes for CASSFRALRGNQPQHF. The full variable domain, with the rest looked up from reference TRBV28 and TRBJ1-5, is DVKVTQSSRYLVKRTGEKVFLECVQDMDHENMFWYRQDPGLGLRLIYFSYDVKMKEKGDIPEGYSVSREKKERFSLILESASTNQTSMYLCASSFRALRGNQPQHFGDGTRLSIL.

The V and J genes are TRBV11-2 and TRBJ2-3; D is possibly TRBD2 (6 bases). V was shortened by 4 bases and J by 2 bases, with 13 bases between the two germline ends. The CDR3 contains 15 residues. Germline CDR1 SGHAT, CDR2 FQNNGV. For the CDR3, the DNA is TGTGCCAGCAGCTGGGGTCTAGCGCTCACAGATACGCAGTATTTT. Translating it yields CASSWGLALTDTQYF.

This sequence joins TRBV5-6 and TRBJ1-1; D call uncertain. V lost 2 bases to trimming and J lost 0 bases, with 11 bases between them. From germline, CDR1 is SGHDT and CDR2 YYEEEE. The CDR3 covers 15 residues. CDR3 in DNA: TGTGCCAGCAGCTTCTACGTTGCGGTGAACACTGAAGCTTTCTTT. This codes for CASSFYVAVNTEAFF.

The rearrangement uses TRBV7-9 and TRBJ2-7; 12 bases line up with TRBD1. Losses at the gene ends were 5 bases for V and 7 bases for J; bases not matched to a gene: 6. Per germline, CDR1 SEHNR and CDR2 FQNEAQ (reference sequence). The CDR3 totals 14 residues. This CDR3 is CASSPGQGAKEQYF. The CDR3 bases are TGTGCCAGCAGCCCGGGACAGGGGGCGAAAGAGCAGTACTTC.

This clone was observed a single time. The chain recombines TRBV5-8 with TRBJ2-7, with 8 bases aligning to TRBD2. J gave up 2 bases and V 3 bases, and 7 bases lay outside the gene matches. This CDR3 region has 15 residues. Germline assignment: CDR1 SGHTS and CDR2 YDEGEE. The CDR3 region is CASSSQPGGPYEQYF. In DNA, the CDR3 is TGTGCCAGCAGCTCCCAACCGGGGGGGCCCTACGAGCAGTACTTC. The variable domain in full, completed from reference TRBV5-8 and TRBJ2-7, reads EAGVTQSPTHLIKTRGQQATLRCSPISGHTSVYWYQQALGLGLQFLLWYDEGEERNRGNFPPRFSGRQFPNYSSELNVNALELEDSALYLCASSSQPGGPYEQYFGPGTRLTVT.

The chain couples TRBV28 to TRBJ2-5; D ambiguous. TRBJ2-7 explains the end of the DNA better; the J call may be wrong. This CDR3 comprises 12 residues. Germline V gene sequence: CDR1 MDHEN, CDR2 SYDVKM. CDR3 nucleotides: TGTGCCAGCAGTTTAAGTCGCTACGAGCAGTACTTC. The encoded protein is CASSLSRYEQYF.

V gene TRBV2 combines with J gene TRBJ2-7, with 8 bases matching TRBD1. J gave up 0 bases and V 7 bases, and 5 bases lay outside the gene matches. This CDR3 spans 14 amino acids. Germline values: CDR1 SNHLY, CDR2 FYNNEI. DNA of the CDR3: TGTGCCAGCAACCGGGACAGGAACTCCTACGAGCAGTACTTC. Its translation is CASNRDRNSYEQYF.

This rearrangement joins TRBV7-9 to TRBJ2-5, with D maybe TRBD1 (6 bases). V lost 6 bases, J lost 5 bases, and 13 bases lay in between. The germline CDR1 and CDR2 sequences are SEHNR and FQNEAQ (reference sequence). The CDR3 totals 13 residues. For the CDR3, the DNA is TGTGCCAGCAGAAGACAGGCCGGGGAGACCCAGTACTTC. Translation gives CASRRQAGETQYF.

The chain couples TRBV19 to TRBJ1-1; tentatively, D is TRBD1 (6 bases). Germline CDR1 and CDR2: LNHDA and SQIVND (reference sequence). The CDR3 sequence is 13 residues long. V was pared by 2 bases and J by 5 bases, with 9 bases between. The CDR3 loop is CASSIYRATEAFF. The CDR3, as DNA: TGTGCCAGTAGTATATACAGGGCTACTGAAGCTTTCTTT. The complete variable domain, with remaining parts taken from reference TRBV19 and TRBJ1-1, reads DGGITQSPKYLFRKEGQNVTLSCEQNLNHDAMYWYRQDPGQGLRLIYYSQIVNDFQKGDIAEGYSVSREKKESFPLTVTSAQKNPTAFYLCASSIYRATEAFFGQGTRLTVV.

The chain combines TRBV2 with TRBJ2-1; TRBD2 matches at 8 bases. Germline V gene sequence: CDR1 SNHLY, CDR2 FYNNEI. CDR3 length: 16 amino acids. V dropped 4 bases and J dropped 1; count of bases not matched to a gene: 6. CDR3 DNA: TGTGCCAGCAGTGGCCAACTAGCGGCGTCCTACAATGAGCAGTTCTTC. The encoded protein is CASSGQLAASYNEQFF.

The CDR3 sequence: CASSEAGGPPLFF. The CDR3 DNA follows: TGTGCCAGCAGTGAGGCGGGAGGGCCCCCCCTGTTCTTC. The V and J genes are TRBV2 and TRBJ2-1; 9 bases map to TRBD2. The CDR3 sequence is 13 residues long. Trimming removed 3 bases from V and 15 bases from J; junction bases left unmatched: 9. Germline loops: CDR1 SNHLY, CDR2 FYNNEI.

The chain carries TRBV19 and TRBJ1-2, with D hard to call. CDR1 and CDR2 (germline): LNHDA, SQIVND (reference sequence). The V end lost 2 bases, the J end lost 5 bases, and 6 bases lay between the germline ends. The CDR3 is 12 amino acids. The CDR3, as DNA: TGTGCCAGTAGTATATGGGGATATGGCTACACCTTC. It specifies CASSIWGYGYTF.

The chain has TRBV15 and TRBJ2-2, with 11 bases matching TRBD2. The length of the CDR3 is 19 residues. V was clipped by 1 base and J by 5 bases; unmatched bases: 12. Germline V gene lookup returns CDR1 LNHNV and CDR2 YYDKDF (reference sequence). The CDR3 coding sequence is TGTGCCACCAGCAGAGGGGTACTAGCGGGAGATTATTATACCGGGGAGCTGTTTTTT. It encodes CATSRGVLAGDYYTGELFF. The complete variable domain, with remaining parts taken from reference TRBV15 and TRBJ2-2, reads DAMVIQNPRYQVTQFGKPVTLSCSQTLNHNVMYWYQQKSSQAPKLLFHYYDKDFNNEADTPDNFQSRRPNTSFCFLDIRSPGLGDTAMYLCATSRGVLAGDYYTGELFFGEGSRLTVL.